The TCR beta chain described here comes from a study of shared clonotypes between healthy human individuals. Investigators spread the genomic DNA of each subset evenly over several immunoSEQ plates. The data were produced by immunoSEQ multiplex PCR, yet TCRdb's version contains in-frame clones alone and is incomplete. The table has nearly 750,000 clones, roughly two thirds seen once. All of the donors resided in Nashville, Tennessee, and each was a Caucasian adult. The authors divided CD4+ cells into CD45RA+ naive and CD45RA-negative memory subsets. Germline CDR1 and CDR2: MDHEN and SYDVKM. The CDR3 has 12 amino acids.

The chain has TRBV28 and TRBJ2-7, with no clear D. The J call is in doubt because the DNA end fits TRBJ2-5 better. The sequence derives from a woman between 25 and 40 years old in good health. The sequenced sample was memory CD4+ T cells sorted from blood. Subset defined: CD45RA-negative fraction. CDR3 nucleotides: TGTGCCAGCAGGCTCTTAGGCGGGACCCAGTACTTC. Translated: CASRLLGGTQYF.